Each of the 20 T cell receptor beta chains below was sequenced from the same sample in a study of identifying expanded T cells in peripheral blood (dated by TCRdb to the late 2010s). Libraries came from the immunoSEQ multiplex PCR assay. In TCRdb, the immuneACCESS table is reduced to in-frame sequences with V and J assigned. These tables do not hold every clone; where another copy was compared, an unresolved V gene accounts for under half, and the others remain unexplained. The sample data list around 60,000 clones, and about 85% of these were observed just once. Approximately 19% of the sample belongs to the ten largest clones. The sample comprised blood. These receptors all stem from a person between 18 and 75 years old in good health.

The rearrangement joins TRBV1 to TRBJ1-5; the table's D call, TRBD1, has no DNA check behind it. TRBV1 is marked as a pseudogene. The CDR3 runs to 19 residues. CDR3 sequence: CTSSQDPPGTGIRGQPQHF. The CDR3 nucleotides read TGCACCAGCAGCCAAGATCCCCCCGGGACAGGGATCCGGGGGCAGCCCCAGCATTTT.

This clone was seen more than once but under ten times. The rearrangement joins TRBV10-3 to TRBJ1-2; TRBD1 matches 7 bases. The CDR3 totals 13 residues. V gave up 6 bases and J gave up 5 bases; unmatched junction bases: 6. Germline lookup yields CDR1 ENHRY and CDR2 SYGVKD. This chain's CDR3 is CAIRGEQGYGYTF. In DNA, the CDR3 is TGTGCCATCAGGGGGGAACAGGGGTATGGCTACACCTTC.

The genes are TRBV5-6 and TRBJ1-1; TRBD1 might be the D (5 bases). Germline assignment: CDR1 SGHDT and CDR2 YYEEEE. The ends were cut back, 3 bases at V and 1 base at J, with 13 bases in the middle. CDR3 size: 15 residues. DNA for the CDR3: TGTGCCAGCAGCTCGAGGGGTAAAGGGAACACTGAAGCTTTCTTT. It encodes CASSSRGKGNTEAFF.

This clone was seen a few times. The V call is TRBV7-2, the J call TRBJ1-1, with D perhaps TRBD1 (6 bases). V was cut by 1 base and J by 2 bases, with 14 bases left in between. There are 16 residues in the CDR3. The germline gives CDR1 SGHTA, CDR2 FQGNSA. CDR3 amino acids: CASSLGSRGYNTEAFF. The CDR3 region has the DNA TGTGCCAGCAGCTTAGGTTCCAGGGGCTATAACACTGAAGCTTTCTTT.

V and J are TRBV2 and TRBJ2-1; the D gene could be TRBD1 or TRBD2 (6 bases each). CDR1 and CDR2 from the germline V gene are SNHLY and FYNNEI. The CDR3 spans 13 residues. V lost 2 bases, J lost 12 bases, and 14 bases lay in between. The CDR3 DNA is TGTGCCAGCAGTGAAAGGGGGGCCGGTGTGCAGTTCTTC. It yields the protein CASSERGAGVQFF.

This rearrangement joins TRBV2 to TRBJ2-2, with TRBD2 identical over 12 bases. Germline loops: CDR1 SNHLY, CDR2 FYNNEI. This CDR3 comprises 16 residues. V was pared by 6 bases and J by 6 bases, with 8 bases of the junction left unmatched. The CDR3 sequence: CASSPDLAGGSGELFF. Written as DNA, the CDR3 is TGTGCCAGCAGCCCCGACCTAGCGGGGGGGTCCGGGGAGCTGTTTTTT.

The chain couples TRBV5-6 to TRBJ2-1; 9 nucleotides match TRBD2. CDR1 and CDR2 from the germline V gene are SGHDT and YYEEEE. There are 15 residues in the CDR3. V lost 2 bases and J lost 3; bases outside the gene matches: 3. The CDR3 protein is CASSFGRGGYNEQFF. The CDR3 DNA reads TGTGCCAGCAGCTTTGGGCGGGGGGGCTACAATGAGCAGTTCTTC.

The V gene is TRBV11-3, the J gene TRBJ2-1; 10 nucleotides align to TRBD2. V lost 1 base to trimming and J lost 4 bases; unmatched junction nucleotides: 10. Per the germline V gene, CDR1 is SGHNT and CDR2 is YENEEA. This CDR3 is 18 amino acids long. The CDR3, as DNA: TGTGCCAGCAGCTTAGCGGGGTGGGAGCGGGAGGGTTACAATGAGCAGTTCTTC. Its translation is CASSLAGWEREGYNEQFF.

The CDR3 region has the DNA TGTGCCACCATTACGGGGGGGATCTATGGCTACACCTTC. Translated, it gives CATITGGIYGYTF. The chain has TRBV6-5 and TRBJ1-2, with D maybe TRBD1 (5 bases). The CDR3 length is 13 residues. CDR1 and CDR2 (germline): MNHEY, SVGAGI. V lost 10 bases and J lost 4, with 16 bases in between.

The J gene is TRBJ1-3, the V gene TRBV5-1; TRBD1 might be the D (5 bases). This CDR3 region has 14 residues. Per germline, CDR1 SGHRS and CDR2 YFSETQ. V shed 4 bases and J shed 0 bases, with 8 bases lying between them. CDR3 nucleotide sequence: TGCGCCAGCAGCGGGGGAAACTCTGGAAACACCATATATTTT. Translating it yields CASSGGNSGNTIYF.

The V gene is TRBV6-1, the J gene TRBJ2-7; 10 bases align to TRBD1. This CDR3 region has 17 residues. The ends lost 1 base at V and 9 bases at J; junction bases unmatched: 15. Germline CDR1 MNHNS, CDR2 SASEGT. As DNA, the CDR3 is TGTGCCAGCAGTGAAGGGGATCGACAGGGGGCCCCCCGTGGGCAGTACGTC. Translated: CASSEGDRQGAPRGQYV.

The chain employs TRBV6-4 and TRBJ2-3; 12 nucleotides agree with TRBD2. V was clipped by 5 bases and J by 2 bases; unmatched bases: 5. Germline values: CDR1 MRHNA, CDR2 SNTAGT. The CDR3 sequence is 16 residues long. CDR3 nucleotides: TGTGCCAGCAGTCCGACTAGCGGGGGTGTCACAGATACGCAGTATTTT. Translating it yields CASSPTSGGVTDTQYF.

The chain joins TRBV27 to TRBJ1-3; 9 bases align to TRBD1. This CDR3 region has 15 residues. J lost 7 bases, V lost 6 bases, and 10 bases had no gene match. The germline gives CDR1 MNHEY, CDR2 SMNVEV (reference sequence). The CDR3 spells CASRPTGTGWNTIYF. Here the CDR3 DNA reads TGTGCCAGCAGGCCTACCGGGACAGGGTGGAACACCATATATTTT.

The J gene is TRBJ2-2, the V gene TRBV19; D is undetermined. The CDR3 runs 14 residues. Germline CDR1 is LNHDA and CDR2 is SQIVND (reference sequence). The germline V and J ends were trimmed by 8 bases and 1 base, with 11 bases remaining between them. CDR3 residues: CASRDLGNTGELFF. The CDR3 bases are TGTGCCAGTCGTGACTTGGGGAACACCGGGGAGCTGTTTTTT.

In regard to this clone: Other DNA sequences within the sample encode an identical CDR3. The chain links TRBV18 to TRBJ1-4; 10 nucleotides agree with TRBD1. CDR3 size: 14 residues. V trimming: 6 bases; J trimming: 8 bases; junction bases outside the gene matches: 6. CDR1 is KGHSH and CDR2 is LQKENI in the germline V gene. The CDR3 region has the DNA TGTGCCAGCTCTCGGGACAGGGGTACGGAAAAACTGTTTTTT. Translated, it gives CASSRDRGTEKLFF.

This clone occurred a few times. The chain combines TRBV2 with TRBJ1-2; the D gene is possibly TRBD1 (6 bases). Trimming removed 4 bases at V and 2 bases at J, with 11 bases between. The CDR3 is made up of 14 amino acids. Germline CDR1 is SNHLY and CDR2 is FYNNEI. In DNA, the CDR3 is TGTGCCAGCAGTGCGCGGACAGCAAACTATGGCTACACCTTC. Amino acid sequence: CASSARTANYGYTF.

The CDR3 loop is CASSDNEQFF. Here the CDR3 DNA reads TGTGCCAGCAGTGACAATGAGCAGTTCTTC. The chain combines TRBV6-5 with TRBJ2-1; D gene unclear. The CDR3 is 10 amino acids. The V end was cut by 5 bases, the J end by 5 bases, with 1 base between. Germline CDR1 is MNHEY and CDR2 is SVGAGI.

This chain connects TRBV29-1 to TRBJ2-1; 9 nucleotides match TRBD1. The CDR3 length is 13 residues. The junction had 9 bases not matched to a gene; V was cut back by 7 bases and J by 8 bases. The V gene's germline CDR1 is SQVTM and CDR2 ANQGSEA. CDR3 protein: CSGCRDRGDEQFF. The CDR3 nucleotides are TGCAGCGGCTGCCGCGACAGGGGGGATGAGCAGTTCTTC.

A single count supports this clone. The rearrangement uses TRBV18 and TRBJ2-1; 8 nucleotides line up with TRBD2. The junction had 10 bases not matched to a gene; V was cut back by 4 bases and J by 5 bases. Germline V CDR1 and CDR2: KGHSH, LQKENI. The CDR3 covers 16 residues. The CDR3 spells CASSLTPGAGDNEQFF. The CDR3 DNA is TGTGCCAGCTCACTTACCCCAGGAGCGGGAGACAATGAGCAGTTCTTC.

The rearrangement uses TRBV27 and TRBJ1-2, with D tentatively TRBD1 (5 bases). Trimming removed 3 bases at V and 6 bases at J, with 11 bases between. The CDR3 is 13 amino acids. The V gene's germline CDR1 is MNHEY and CDR2 SMNVEV (reference sequence). The CDR3 loop is CASSFWGRDGYTF. CDR3 in DNA: TGTGCCAGCAGTTTTTGGGGGAGGGATGGCTACACCTTC.